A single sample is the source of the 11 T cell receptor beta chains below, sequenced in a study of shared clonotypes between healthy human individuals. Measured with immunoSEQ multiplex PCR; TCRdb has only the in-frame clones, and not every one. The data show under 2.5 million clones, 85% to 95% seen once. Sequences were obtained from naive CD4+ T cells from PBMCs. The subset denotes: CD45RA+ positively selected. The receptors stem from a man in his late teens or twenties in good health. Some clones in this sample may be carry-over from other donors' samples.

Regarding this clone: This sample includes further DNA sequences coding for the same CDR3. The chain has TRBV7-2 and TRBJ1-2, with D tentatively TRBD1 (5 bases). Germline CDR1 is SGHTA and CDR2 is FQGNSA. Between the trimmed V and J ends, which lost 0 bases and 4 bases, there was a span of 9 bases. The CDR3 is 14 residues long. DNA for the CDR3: TGTGCCAGCAGCTTAGCGGGGGGTTCCTATGGCTACACCTTC. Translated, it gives CASSLAGGSYGYTF.

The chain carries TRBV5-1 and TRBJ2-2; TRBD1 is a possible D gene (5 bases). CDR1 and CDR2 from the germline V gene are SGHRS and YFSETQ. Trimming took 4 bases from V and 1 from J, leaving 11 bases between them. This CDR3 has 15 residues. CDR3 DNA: TGCGCCAGCAGCGCGATCGGACAGAACACCGGGGAGCTGTTTTTT. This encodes CASSAIGQNTGELFF. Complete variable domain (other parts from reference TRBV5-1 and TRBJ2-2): KAGVTQTPRYLIKTRGQQVTLSCSPISGHRSVSWYQQTPGQGLQFLFEYFSETQRNKGNFPGRFSGRQFSNSRSEMNVSTLELGDSALYLCASSAIGQNTGELFFGEGSRLTVL.

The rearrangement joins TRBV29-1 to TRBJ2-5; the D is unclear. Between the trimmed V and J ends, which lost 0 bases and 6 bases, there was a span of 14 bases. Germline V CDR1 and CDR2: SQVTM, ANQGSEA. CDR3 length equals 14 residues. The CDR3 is CSVEDHQVRQTQYF. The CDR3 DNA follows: TGCAGCGTTGAAGATCACCAGGTGCGGCAGACCCAGTACTTC. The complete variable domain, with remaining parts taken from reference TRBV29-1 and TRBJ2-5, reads SAVISQKPSRDICQRGTSLTIQCQVDSQVTMMFWYRQQPGQSLTLIATANQGSEATYESGFVIDKFPISRPNLTFSTLTVSNMSPEDSSIYLCSVEDHQVRQTQYFGPGTRLLVL.

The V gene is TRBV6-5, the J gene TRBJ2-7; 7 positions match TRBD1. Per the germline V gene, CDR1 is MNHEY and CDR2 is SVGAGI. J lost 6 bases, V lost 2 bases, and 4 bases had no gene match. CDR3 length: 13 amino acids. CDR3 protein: CASSYDRASEQYF. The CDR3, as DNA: TGTGCCAGCAGTTACGACAGGGCAAGCGAGCAGTACTTC.

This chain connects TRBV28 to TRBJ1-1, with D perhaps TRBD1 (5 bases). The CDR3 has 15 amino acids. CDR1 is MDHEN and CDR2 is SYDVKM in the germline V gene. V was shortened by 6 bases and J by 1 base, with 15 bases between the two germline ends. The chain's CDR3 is CASRPNGAGNTEAFF. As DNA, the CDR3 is TGTGCCAGCAGGCCTAACGGGGCAGGGAACACTGAAGCTTTCTTT. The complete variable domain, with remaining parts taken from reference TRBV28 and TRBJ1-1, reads DVKVTQSSRYLVKRTGEKVFLECVQDMDHENMFWYRQDPGLGLRLIYFSYDVKMKEKGDIPEGYSVSREKKERFSLILESASTNQTSMYLCASRPNGAGNTEAFFGQGTRLTVV.

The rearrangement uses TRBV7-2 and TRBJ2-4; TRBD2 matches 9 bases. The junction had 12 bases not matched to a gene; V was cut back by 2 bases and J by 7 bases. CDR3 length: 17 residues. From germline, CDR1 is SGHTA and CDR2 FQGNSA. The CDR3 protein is CASSLLVFVAGENIQYF. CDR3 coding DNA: TGTGCCAGCAGCTTATTGGTCTTTGTAGCGGGAGAGAACATTCAGTACTTC.

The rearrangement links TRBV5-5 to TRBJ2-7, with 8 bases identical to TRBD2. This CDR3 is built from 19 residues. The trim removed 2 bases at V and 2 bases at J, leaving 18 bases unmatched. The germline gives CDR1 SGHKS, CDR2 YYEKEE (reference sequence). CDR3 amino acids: CASSFLGIGSGKNPYEQYF. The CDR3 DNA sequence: TGTGCCAGCAGCTTTCTAGGGATAGGTAGCGGGAAAAACCCCTACGAGCAGTACTTC.

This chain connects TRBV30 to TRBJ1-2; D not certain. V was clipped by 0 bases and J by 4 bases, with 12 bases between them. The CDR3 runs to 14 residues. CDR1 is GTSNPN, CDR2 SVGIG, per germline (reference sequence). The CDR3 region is CAWSVGRPSYGYTF. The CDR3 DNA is TGTGCCTGGAGTGTGGGCCGCCCCAGCTATGGCTACACCTTC.

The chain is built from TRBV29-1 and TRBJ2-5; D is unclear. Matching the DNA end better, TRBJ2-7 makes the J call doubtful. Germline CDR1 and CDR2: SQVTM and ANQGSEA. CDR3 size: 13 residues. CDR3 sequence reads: CSVRPVSSYEQYF. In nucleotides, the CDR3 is TGCAGCGTGCGTCCGGTCAGCTCCTACGAGCAGTACTTC.

The DNA of the CDR3 is TGTGCCAGCAGCTTGAAGACAGGGGCGAACACCGGGGAGCTGTTTTTT. Translation: CASSLKTGANTGELFF. This sequence joins TRBV5-4 and TRBJ2-2; 8 nucleotides agree with TRBD1. CDR1 and CDR2 from the germline V gene are SGHNT and YYREEE (reference sequence). The CDR3 totals 16 residues. V trimming: 1 base; J trimming: 0 bases; junction bases outside the gene matches: 2.

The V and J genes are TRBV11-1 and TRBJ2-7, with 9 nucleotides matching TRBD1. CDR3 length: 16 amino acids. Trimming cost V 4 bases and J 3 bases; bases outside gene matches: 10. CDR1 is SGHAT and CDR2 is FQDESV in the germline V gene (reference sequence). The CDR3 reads CASSSRAGTGFYEQYF. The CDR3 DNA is TGTGCCAGCAGCTCTCGAGCCGGGACAGGGTTCTACGAGCAGTACTTC.